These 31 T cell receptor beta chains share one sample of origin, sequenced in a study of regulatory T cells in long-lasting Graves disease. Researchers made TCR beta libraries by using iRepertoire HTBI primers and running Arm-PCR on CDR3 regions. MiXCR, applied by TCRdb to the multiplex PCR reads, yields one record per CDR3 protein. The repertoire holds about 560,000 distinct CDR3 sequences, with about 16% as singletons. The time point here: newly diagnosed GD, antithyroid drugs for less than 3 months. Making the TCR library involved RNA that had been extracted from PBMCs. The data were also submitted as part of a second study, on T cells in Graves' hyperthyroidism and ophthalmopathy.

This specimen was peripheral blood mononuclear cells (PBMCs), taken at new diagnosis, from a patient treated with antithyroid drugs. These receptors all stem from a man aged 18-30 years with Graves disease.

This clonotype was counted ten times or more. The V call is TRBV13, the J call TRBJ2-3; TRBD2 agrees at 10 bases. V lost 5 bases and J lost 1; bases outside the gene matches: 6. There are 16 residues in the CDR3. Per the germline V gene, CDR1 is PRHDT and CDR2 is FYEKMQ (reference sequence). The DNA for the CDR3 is TGTGCCAGCAGCCCCTCCGGGACTAGCGGCACAGATACGCAGTATTTT. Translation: CASSPSGTSGTDTQYF. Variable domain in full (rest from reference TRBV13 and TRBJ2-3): AAGVIQSPRHLIKEKRETATLKCYPIPRHDTVYWYQQGPGQDPQFLISFYEKMQSDKGSIPDRFSAQQFSDYHSELNMSSLELGDSALYFCASSPSGTSGTDTQYFGPGTRLTVL.

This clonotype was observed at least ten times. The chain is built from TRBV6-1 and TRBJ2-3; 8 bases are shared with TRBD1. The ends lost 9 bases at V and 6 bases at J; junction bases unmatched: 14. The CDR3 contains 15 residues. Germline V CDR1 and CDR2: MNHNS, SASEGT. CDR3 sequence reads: CASSTVPGGSDTQYF. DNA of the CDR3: TGTGCCAGTTCTACGGTCCCAGGGGGCTCGGATACGCAGTATTTT.

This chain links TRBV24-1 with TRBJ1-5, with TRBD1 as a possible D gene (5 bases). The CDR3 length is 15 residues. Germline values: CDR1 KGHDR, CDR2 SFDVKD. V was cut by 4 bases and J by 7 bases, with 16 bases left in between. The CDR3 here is CATSDPVGGGQPQHF. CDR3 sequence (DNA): TGTGCCACCAGTGACCCCGTGGGGGGGGGACAGCCCCAGCATTTT.

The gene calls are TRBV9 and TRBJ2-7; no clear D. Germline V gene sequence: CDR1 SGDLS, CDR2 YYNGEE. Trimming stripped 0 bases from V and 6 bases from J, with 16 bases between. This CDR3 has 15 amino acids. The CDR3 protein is CASSVDGASPGEQYF. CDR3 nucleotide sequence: TGTGCCAGCAGCGTAGACGGCGCTTCCCCTGGCGAGCAGTACTTC.

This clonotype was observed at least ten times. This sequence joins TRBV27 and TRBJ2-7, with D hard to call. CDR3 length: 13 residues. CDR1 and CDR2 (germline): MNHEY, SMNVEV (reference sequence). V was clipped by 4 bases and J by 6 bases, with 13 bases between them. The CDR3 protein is CASSSMSAAEQYF. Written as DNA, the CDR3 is TGTGCCAGCAGTTCTATGTCTGCCGCCGAGCAGTACTTC.

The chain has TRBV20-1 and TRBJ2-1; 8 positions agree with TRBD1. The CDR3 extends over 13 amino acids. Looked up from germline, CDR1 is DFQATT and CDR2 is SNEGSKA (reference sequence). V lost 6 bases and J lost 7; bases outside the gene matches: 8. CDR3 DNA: TGCAGTGCATGGACAGGGTCAAATAATGAGCAGTTCTTC. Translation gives CSAWTGSNNEQFF.

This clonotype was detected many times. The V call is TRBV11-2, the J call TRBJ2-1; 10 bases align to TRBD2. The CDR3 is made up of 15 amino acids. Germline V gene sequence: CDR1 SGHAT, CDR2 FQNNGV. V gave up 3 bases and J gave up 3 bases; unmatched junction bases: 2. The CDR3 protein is CASSFQREGYNEQFF. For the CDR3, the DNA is TGTGCCAGCAGCTTCCAGCGGGAGGGCTACAATGAGCAGTTCTTC. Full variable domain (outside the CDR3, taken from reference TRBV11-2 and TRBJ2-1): EAGVAQSPRYKIIEKRQSVAFWCNPISGHATLYWYQQILGQGPKLLIQFQNNGVVDDSQLPKDRFSAERLKGVDSTLKIQPAKLEDSAVYLCASSFQREGYNEQFFGPGTRLTVL.

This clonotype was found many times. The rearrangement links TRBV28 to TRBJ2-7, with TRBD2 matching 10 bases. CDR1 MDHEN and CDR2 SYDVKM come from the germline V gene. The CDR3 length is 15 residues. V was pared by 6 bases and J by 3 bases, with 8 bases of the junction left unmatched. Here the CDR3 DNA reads TGTGCCAGCAGCCCTTCTAGCGGGGGAGGCTACGAGCAGTACTTC. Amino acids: CASSPSSGGGYEQYF.

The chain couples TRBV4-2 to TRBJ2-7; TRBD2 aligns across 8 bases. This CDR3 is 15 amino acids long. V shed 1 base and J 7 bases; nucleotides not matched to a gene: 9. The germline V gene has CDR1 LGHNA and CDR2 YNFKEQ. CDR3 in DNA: TGTGCCAGCAGCCAAGTTAGCGGGACCGAAGGGGAGCAGTACTTC. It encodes CASSQVSGTEGEQYF.

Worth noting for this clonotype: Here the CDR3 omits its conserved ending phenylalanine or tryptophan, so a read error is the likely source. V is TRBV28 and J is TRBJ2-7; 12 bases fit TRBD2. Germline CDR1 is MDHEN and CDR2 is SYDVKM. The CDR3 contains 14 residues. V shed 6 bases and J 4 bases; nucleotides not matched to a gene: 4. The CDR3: CASRGLAGVYEQYL. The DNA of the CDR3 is TGTGCCAGCAGGGGACTAGCGGGTGTGTACGAGCAGTACCTC.

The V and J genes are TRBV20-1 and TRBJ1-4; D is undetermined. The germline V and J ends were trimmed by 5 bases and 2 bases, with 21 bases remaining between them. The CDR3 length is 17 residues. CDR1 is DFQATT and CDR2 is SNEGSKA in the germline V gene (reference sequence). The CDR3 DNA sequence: TGCAGTGCTTCGGTAGTTGGAGGGCGAGGGACTAATGAAAAACTGTTTTTT. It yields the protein CSASVVGGRGTNEKLFF.

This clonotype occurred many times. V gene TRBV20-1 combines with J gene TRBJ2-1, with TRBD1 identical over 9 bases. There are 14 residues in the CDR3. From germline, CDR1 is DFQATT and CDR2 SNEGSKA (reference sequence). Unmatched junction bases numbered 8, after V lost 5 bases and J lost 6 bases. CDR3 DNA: TGCAGTGCTCCTACCGGGACAGGGATCAATGAGCAGTTCTTC. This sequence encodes CSAPTGTGINEQFF.

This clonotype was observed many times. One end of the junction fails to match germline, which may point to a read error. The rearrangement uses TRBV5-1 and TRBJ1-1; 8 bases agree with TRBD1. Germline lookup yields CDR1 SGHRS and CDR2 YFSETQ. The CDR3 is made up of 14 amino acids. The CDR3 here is CASSLNTGGTEAFF. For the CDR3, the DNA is TGTGCCAGCAGCCTGAATACAGGGGGAACTGAAGCTTTCTTT.

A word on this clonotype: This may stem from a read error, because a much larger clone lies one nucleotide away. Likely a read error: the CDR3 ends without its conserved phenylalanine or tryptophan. In DNA, the CDR3 is TGTGCCAGCACCCTTGACGGAGATAGCAATCAGCCCCAGCATCTT. This translates into CASTLDGDSNQPQHL. V usage is TRBV12-3 or TRBV12-4 and J usage is TRBJ1-5; D ambiguous. Trimming stripped 7 bases from V and 0 bases from J, with 13 bases between. CDR3 length: 15 residues.

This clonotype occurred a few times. The chain's CDR3 is CASSLVGTPGGGGQFF. The DNA of the CDR3 is TGTGCCAGCAGCTTAGTTGGGACTCCGGGAGGTGGTGGGCAGTTCTTC. The chain carries TRBV7-9 and TRBJ2-4; 7 bases align to TRBD2. The J call is doubtful: the DNA matches TRBJ2-1 better. This CDR3 is built from 16 residues. Germline V CDR1 and CDR2: SEHNR, FQNEAQ (reference sequence).

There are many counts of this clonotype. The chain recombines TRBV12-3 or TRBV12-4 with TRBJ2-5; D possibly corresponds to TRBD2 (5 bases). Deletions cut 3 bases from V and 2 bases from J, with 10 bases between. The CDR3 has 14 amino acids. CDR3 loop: CASSFAPGQETQYF. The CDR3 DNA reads TGTGCCAGCAGTTTCGCTCCGGGGCAAGAGACCCAGTACTTC.

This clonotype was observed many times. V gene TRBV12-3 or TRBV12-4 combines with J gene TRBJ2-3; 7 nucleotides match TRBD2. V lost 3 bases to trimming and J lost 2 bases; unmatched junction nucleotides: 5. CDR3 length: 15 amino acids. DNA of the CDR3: TGTGCCAGCAGTTTCGCTAGCGGAAACACAGATACGCAGTATTTT. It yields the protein CASSFASGNTDTQYF.

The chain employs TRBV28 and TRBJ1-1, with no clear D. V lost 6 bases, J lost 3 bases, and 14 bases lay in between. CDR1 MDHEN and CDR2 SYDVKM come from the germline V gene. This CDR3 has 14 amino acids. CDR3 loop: CASSLTRGDTEAFF. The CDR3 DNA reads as TGTGCCAGCAGCCTGACACGGGGTGACACTGAAGCTTTCTTT.

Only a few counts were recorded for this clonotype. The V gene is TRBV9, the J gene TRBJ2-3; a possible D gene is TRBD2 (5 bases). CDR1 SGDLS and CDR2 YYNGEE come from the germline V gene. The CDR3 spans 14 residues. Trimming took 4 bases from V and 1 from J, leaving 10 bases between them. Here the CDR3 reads CASSTDSGTDTQYF. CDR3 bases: TGTGCCAGCAGCACGGATAGCGGCACAGATACGCAGTATTTT. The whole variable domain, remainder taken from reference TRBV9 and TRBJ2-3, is DSGVTQTPKHLITATGQRVTLRCSPRSGDLSVYWYQQSLDQGLQFLIQYYNGEERAKGNILERFSAQQFPDLHSELNLSSLELGDSALYFCASSTDSGTDTQYFGPGTRLTVL.

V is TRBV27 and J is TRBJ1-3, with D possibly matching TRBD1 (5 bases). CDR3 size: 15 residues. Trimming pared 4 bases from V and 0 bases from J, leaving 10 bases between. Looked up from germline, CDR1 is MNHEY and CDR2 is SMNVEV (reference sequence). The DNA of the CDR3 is TGTGCCAGCAGTTCAGACAGAAGCTCTGGAAACACCATATATTTT. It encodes CASSSDRSSGNTIYF.

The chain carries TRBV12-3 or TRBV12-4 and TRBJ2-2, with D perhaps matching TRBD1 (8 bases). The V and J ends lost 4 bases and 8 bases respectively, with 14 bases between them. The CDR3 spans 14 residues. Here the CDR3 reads CASSSTGGGGELFF. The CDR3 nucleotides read TGTGCCAGCAGTTCAACAGGGGGGGGGGGGGAGCTGTTTTTT.

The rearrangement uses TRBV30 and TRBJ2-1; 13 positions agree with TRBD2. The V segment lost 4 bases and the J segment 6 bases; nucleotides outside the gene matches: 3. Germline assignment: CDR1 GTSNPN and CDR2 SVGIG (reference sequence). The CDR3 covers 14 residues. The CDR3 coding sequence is TGTGCCTGGACGGGGACTAGCGGGACCAATGAGCAGTTCTTC. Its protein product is CAWTGTSGTNEQFF.

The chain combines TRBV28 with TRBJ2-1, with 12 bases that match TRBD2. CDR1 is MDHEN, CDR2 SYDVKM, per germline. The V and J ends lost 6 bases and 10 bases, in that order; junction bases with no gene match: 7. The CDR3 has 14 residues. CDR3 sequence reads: CASRSSGRALEQFF. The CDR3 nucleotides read TGTGCCAGCAGGTCTAGCGGGAGGGCCTTAGAGCAGTTCTTC.

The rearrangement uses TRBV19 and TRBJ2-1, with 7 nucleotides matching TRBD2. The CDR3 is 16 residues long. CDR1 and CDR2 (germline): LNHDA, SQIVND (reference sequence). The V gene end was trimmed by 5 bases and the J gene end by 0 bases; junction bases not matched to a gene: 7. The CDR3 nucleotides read TGTGCCAGTAGTCGGGAGGCAGCGAGCTCCTACAATGAGCAGTTCTTC. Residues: CASSREAASSYNEQFF.

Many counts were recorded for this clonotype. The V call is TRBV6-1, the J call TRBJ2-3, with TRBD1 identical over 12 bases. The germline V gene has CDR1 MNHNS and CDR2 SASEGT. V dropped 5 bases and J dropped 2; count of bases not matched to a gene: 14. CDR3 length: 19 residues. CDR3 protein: CASSRRAPGQGAITDTQYF. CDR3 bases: TGTGCCAGCAGTCGTAGGGCACCGGGACAGGGGGCCATCACAGATACGCAGTATTTT.

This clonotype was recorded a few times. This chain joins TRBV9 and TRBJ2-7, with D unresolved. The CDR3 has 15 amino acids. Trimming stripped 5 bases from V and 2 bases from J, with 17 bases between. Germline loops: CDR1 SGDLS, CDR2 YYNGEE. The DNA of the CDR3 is TGTGCCAGCAGTGTCTCGCTTGGACCAACCTACGAGCAGTACTTC. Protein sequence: CASSVSLGPTYEQYF.

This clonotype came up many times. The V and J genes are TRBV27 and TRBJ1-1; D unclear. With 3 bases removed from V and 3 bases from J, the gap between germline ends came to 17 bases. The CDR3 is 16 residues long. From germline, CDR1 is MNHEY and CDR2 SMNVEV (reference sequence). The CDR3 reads CASSLFGFPTDTEAFF. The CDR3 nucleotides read TGTGCCAGCAGTTTGTTTGGGTTCCCGACGGACACTGAAGCTTTCTTT.

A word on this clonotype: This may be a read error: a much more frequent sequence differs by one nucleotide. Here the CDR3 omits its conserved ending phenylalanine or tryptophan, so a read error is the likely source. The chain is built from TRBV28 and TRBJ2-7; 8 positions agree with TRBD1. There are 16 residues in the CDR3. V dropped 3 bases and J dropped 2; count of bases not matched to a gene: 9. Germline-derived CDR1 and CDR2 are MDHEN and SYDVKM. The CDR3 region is CASSFEDREAPYEQYL. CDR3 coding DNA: TGTGCCAGCAGTTTCGAGGACAGGGAGGCCCCCTACGAGCAGTACCTC.

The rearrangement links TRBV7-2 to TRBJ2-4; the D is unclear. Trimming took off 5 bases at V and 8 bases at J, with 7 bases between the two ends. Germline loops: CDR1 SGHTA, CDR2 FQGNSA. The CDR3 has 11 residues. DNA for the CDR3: TGTGCCAGCAGCCTCGAATACATTCAGTACTTC. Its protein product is CASSLEYIQYF.

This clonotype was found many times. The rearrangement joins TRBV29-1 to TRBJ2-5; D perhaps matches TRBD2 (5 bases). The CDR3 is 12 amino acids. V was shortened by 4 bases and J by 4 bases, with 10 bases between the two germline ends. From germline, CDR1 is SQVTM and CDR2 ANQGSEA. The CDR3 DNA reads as TGCAGCGTTGTCTCGGGGTTAGAGACCCAGTACTTC. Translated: CSVVSGLETQYF.

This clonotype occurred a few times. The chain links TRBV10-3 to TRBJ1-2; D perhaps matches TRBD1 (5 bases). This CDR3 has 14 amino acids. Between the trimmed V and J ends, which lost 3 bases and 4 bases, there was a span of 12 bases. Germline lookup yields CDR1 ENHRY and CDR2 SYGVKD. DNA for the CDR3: TGTGCCATCAGTGAACAGGAAGTTCGCTATGGCTACACCTTC. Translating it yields CAISEQEVRYGYTF.